The next 26 T cell receptor beta chains were all read from a single sample in a study of OX40 agonist ivuxolimab in advanced cancers. Clones were read by immunoSEQ multiplex PCR, and TCRdb kept only the in-frame ones, dropping some. The sample has over 65,000 clones, roughly 90% seen once. Sequenced material: CD4+ or CD8+ T cells sorted from blood, taken in a trial of the OX40 agonist ivuxolimab. These receptors were collected from an adult with an advanced solid tumor such as melanoma, head and neck, liver or kidney cancer.

CDR3 amino acids: CASSLGTSGSYEQYF. The CDR3 DNA reads TGCGCCAGCAGCCTCGGGACTAGCGGTTCCTACGAGCAGTACTTC. The chain carries TRBV5-1 and TRBJ2-7, with 11 bases matching TRBD2. With 4 bases clipped from V and 1 base from J, the junction kept 4 bases outside the gene matches. The CDR3 totals 15 residues. Germline lookup yields CDR1 SGHRS and CDR2 YFSETQ.

The chain employs TRBV5-4 and TRBJ2-5; no reliable D call. V was trimmed by 3 bases and J by 5 bases, leaving 5 bases between them. The germline V gene encodes CDR1 SGHNT and CDR2 YYREEE (reference sequence). The CDR3 consists of 11 residues. In DNA, the CDR3 is TGTGCCAGCAGCTCGAGGGAGACCCAGTACTTC. Its translation is CASSSRETQYF.

The chain uses TRBV2 and TRBJ2-2; 8 positions match TRBD1. The germline CDR1 and CDR2 sequences are SNHLY and FYNNEI. V gave up 4 bases and J gave up 4 bases; unmatched junction bases: 2. The CDR3 has 14 amino acids. The CDR3 region has the DNA TGTGCCAGCAGTGGACAGGGGCGCACCGGGGAGCTGTTTTTT. Amino acids: CASSGQGRTGELFF.

The rearrangement joins TRBV4-3 to TRBJ2-7; D is ambiguous. The CDR3 loop spans 13 amino acids. Germline V lookup: CDR1 LGHNA, CDR2 YSLEER. V was trimmed by 0 bases and J by 4 bases, leaving 7 bases between them. The CDR3 DNA reads as TGCGCCAGCAGCCAAGATAGGGCTTACGAGCAGTACTTC. This sequence encodes CASSQDRAYEQYF.

This chain links TRBV5-1 with TRBJ2-2; 7 nucleotides align to TRBD1. This CDR3 spans 14 amino acids. Trimming removed 1 base from V and 6 bases from J; junction bases left unmatched: 3. Germline loops: CDR1 SGHRS, CDR2 YFSETQ. The CDR3 sequence: CASSLYRGAGELFF. CDR3 sequence (DNA): TGCGCCAGCAGCTTGTACAGGGGAGCCGGGGAGCTGTTTTTT.

The gene calls are TRBV21-1 and TRBJ2-7; TRBD2 is the table's D call, not checked against the DNA. TRBV21-1 is a documented pseudogene. The CDR3 has 15 residues. The CDR3 sequence is CAADKGLAGGSEQYF. The CDR3 region has the DNA TGTGCAGCAGACAAAGGGCTAGCGGGAGGGAGCGAGCAGTACTTC.

CDR3 coding DNA: TGTGCCAGCAGTTTACAAATGTCGGCGAACACCGGGGAGCTGTTTTTT. Translation: CASSLQMSANTGELFF. This rearrangement joins TRBV28 to TRBJ2-2; D gene unclear. V was pared by 2 bases and J by 0 bases, with 10 bases between. The CDR3 runs to 16 residues. CDR1 and CDR2 (germline): MDHEN, SYDVKM.

The V and J genes are TRBV2 and TRBJ2-7, with D tentatively TRBD1 (5 bases). CDR1 and CDR2 (germline): SNHLY, FYNNEI. This CDR3 contains 12 residues. Trimming removed 6 bases at V and 3 bases at J, with 9 bases between. In DNA, the CDR3 is TGTGCCAGCAGACCACAGGACTACGAGCAGTACTTC. Translation: CASRPQDYEQYF.

The chain carries TRBV14 and TRBJ1-4; D is unresolved. The V gene lost 1 base and the J gene lost 5 bases, with 5 bases spanning the gap. CDR1 and CDR2 from the germline V gene are SGHDN and FVKESK. The CDR3 contains 13 residues. CDR3 nucleotides: TGTGCCAGCAGCCAAGTTTGGAATGAAAAACTGTTTTTT. Translating it yields CASSQVWNEKLFF.

The gene calls are TRBV2 and TRBJ1-4; 7 positions match TRBD1. Germline trimming cut 5 bases from V and 8 bases from J; bases unmatched to any gene: 5. The CDR3 loop spans 13 amino acids. Germline CDR1 is SNHLY and CDR2 is FYNNEI. The CDR3 region has the DNA TGTGCCAGCAGTCCACAGGGGTCGGAAAAACTGTTTTTT. Translated: CASSPQGSEKLFF.

The CDR3 region has the DNA TGCGCCAGCAGTGAAACAGGGAACACTGAAGCTTTCTTT. Translating it yields CASSETGNTEAFF. The rearrangement links TRBV10-2 to TRBJ1-1; D might be TRBD1 (5 bases). Germline-derived CDR1 and CDR2 are WSHSY and SAAADI. V was shortened by 3 bases and J by 1 base, with 6 bases between the two germline ends. This CDR3 contains 13 residues.

This clone was found once. The CDR3 protein is CASSLASGRAGRDTQYF. CDR3 DNA: TGTGCCAGCAGCTTAGCTAGCGGGAGGGCCGGTAGAGATACGCAGTATTTT. The chain recombines TRBV7-2 with TRBJ2-3, with 11 nucleotides matching TRBD2. J lost 5 bases, V lost 0 bases, and 7 bases had no gene match. The germline V gene has CDR1 SGHTA and CDR2 FQGNSA. This CDR3 region has 17 residues.

This clone was seen a few times. Other DNA sequences in this sample translate to the same CDR3. This chain links TRBV2 with TRBJ2-3; D is unclear. V was shortened by 6 bases and J by 6 bases, with 10 bases between the two germline ends. The CDR3 length is 12 residues. Germline CDR1 is SNHLY and CDR2 is FYNNEI. CDR3 protein: CASRDDWDTQYF. CDR3 coding DNA: TGTGCCAGCAGGGATGATTGGGATACGCAGTATTTT.

The chain couples TRBV6-6 to TRBJ2-5; 9 nucleotides agree with TRBD2. With V trimmed by 2 bases and J by 2 bases, 3 bases remained unmatched. Germline-derived CDR1 and CDR2 are MNHNY and SVGAGI (reference sequence). The CDR3 consists of 15 residues. CDR3 region: CASSYRAGGQETQYF. The CDR3 DNA is TGTGCCAGCAGTTACCGGGCGGGAGGGCAAGAGACCCAGTACTTC.

The genes are TRBV27 and TRBJ1-3; TRBD1 is a possible D gene (5 bases). The germline V and J ends were trimmed by 6 bases and 3 bases, with 18 bases remaining between them. The CDR3 is 16 amino acids. Germline V CDR1 and CDR2: MNHEY, SMNVEV (reference sequence). CDR3 bases: TGTGCCAGCAGGGGCGGGGCCCTGAATGGTGGAAACACCATATATTTT. Translating gives CASRGGALNGGNTIYF.

In this sample, this clone turned up once. The V call is TRBV11-3, the J call TRBJ2-7, with 9 positions matching TRBD2. Losses at the gene ends were 6 bases for V and 3 bases for J; bases not matched to a gene: 9. The CDR3 is made up of 15 amino acids. Looked up from germline, CDR1 is SGHNT and CDR2 is YENEEA. This CDR3 reads CASRNRLADFYEQYF. CDR3 DNA: TGTGCCAGCAGAAATAGACTAGCGGACTTCTACGAGCAGTACTTC.

This chain joins TRBV7-2 and TRBJ2-1, with D possibly being TRBD1 or TRBD2 (6 bases each). This CDR3 is 15 amino acids long. CDR1 and CDR2 (germline): SGHTA, FQGNSA. Trimming removed 6 bases at V and 5 bases at J, with 17 bases between. The chain's CDR3 is CASSRRSRGDNEQFF. In DNA form, the CDR3 reads TGTGCCAGCAGTAGACGGAGTAGGGGGGACAATGAGCAGTTCTTC.

The chain links TRBV27 to TRBJ2-7, with D maybe TRBD1 (6 bases). V was trimmed by 6 bases and J by 5 bases, leaving 20 bases between them. CDR1 is MNHEY and CDR2 is SMNVEV in the germline V gene (reference sequence). The CDR3 loop spans 15 amino acids. The CDR3 nucleotides are TGTGCCAGCAGGTCCCACGCGCAGGGGTCCCACGAGCAGTACTTC. Residues: CASRSHAQGSHEQYF.

This chain uses TRBV7-2 with TRBJ2-7; the D is unclear. Per the germline V gene, CDR1 is SGHTA and CDR2 is FQGNSA. The CDR3 sequence is 12 residues long. Trimming took 5 bases from V and 6 from J, leaving 11 bases between them. CDR3 nucleotide sequence: TGTGCCAGCAGCCCCCTCGGCCCCGAGCAGTACTTC. Translating gives CASSPLGPEQYF.

The chain combines TRBV5-1 with TRBJ2-5, with 7 positions matching TRBD2. J was trimmed by 5 bases and V by 7 bases; bases with no gene match: 11. There are 14 residues in the CDR3. Germline CDR1 SGHRS, CDR2 YFSETQ. CDR3 in amino acids: CASAPKRDRETQYF. Here the CDR3 DNA reads TGCGCCAGCGCCCCGAAGCGGGATCGGGAGACCCAGTACTTC. The whole variable domain, filled in from reference TRBV5-1 and TRBJ2-5, reads KAGVTQTPRYLIKTRGQQVTLSCSPISGHRSVSWYQQTPGQGLQFLFEYFSETQRNKGNFPGRFSGRQFSNSRSEMNVSTLELGDSALYLCASAPKRDRETQYFGPGTRLLVL.

This clone was recorded once. The chain joins TRBV6-1 to TRBJ2-7, with 12 positions matching TRBD2. Germline V lookup: CDR1 MNHNS, CDR2 SASEGT. V lost 5 bases, J lost 2 bases, and 7 bases stayed unmatched. CDR3 length equals 16 residues. DNA for the CDR3: TGTGCCAGCAGTCAAGTACTAGCGGGAGGTCCCTACGAGCAGTACTTC. Encoded protein: CASSQVLAGGPYEQYF.

This clone was counted a few times. V and J are TRBV25-1 and TRBJ1-2; D remains ambiguous. Germline values: CDR1 MGHDK, CDR2 SYGVNS. With 5 bases removed from V and 2 bases from J, the gap between germline ends came to 9 bases. The CDR3 is 13 residues long. CDR3 residues: CASSPTVNYGYTF. CDR3 nucleotides: TGTGCCAGCAGTCCGACTGTGAACTATGGCTACACCTTC.

V usage is TRBV18 and J usage is TRBJ2-2, with D possibly TRBD1 on 5 matching bases. The germline V gene encodes CDR1 KGHSH and CDR2 LQKENI. This CDR3 is built from 14 residues. Deletions cut 5 bases from V and 1 base from J, with 8 bases between. CDR3 amino acids: CASSETGNTGELFF. The CDR3 DNA is TGTGCCAGCTCAGAAACAGGGAACACCGGGGAGCTGTTTTTT.

V usage is TRBV6-1 and J usage is TRBJ2-7; D might be TRBD1 or TRBD2, each matching 5 bases. The CDR3 runs to 14 residues. Per the germline V gene, CDR1 is MNHNS and CDR2 is SASEGT. Trimming stripped 2 bases from V and 3 bases from J, with 11 bases between. The CDR3 DNA reads TGTGCCAGCAGTGAAATGTGGGGGAACTACGAGCAGTACTTC. As protein: CASSEMWGNYEQYF.

J is TRBJ2-7 and V is TRBV19, with 9 bases aligning to TRBD2. After removal of 5 bases from V and 2 bases from J, the junction contained 7 bases not matched to a gene. The CDR3 covers 15 residues. CDR1 LNHDA and CDR2 SQIVND come from the germline V gene (reference sequence). This chain's CDR3 is CASSPSGTSTYEQYF. The CDR3, as DNA: TGTGCCAGTAGTCCTAGCGGGACCTCCACCTACGAGCAGTACTTC.

This clone was seen just once. V is TRBV27 and J is TRBJ2-1; D perhaps matches TRBD1 (7 bases). Trimming shortened V by 0 bases and J by 0 bases, and 12 bases separated the two germline ends. The CDR3 sequence is 17 residues long. Germline-derived CDR1 and CDR2 are MNHEY and SMNVEV (reference sequence). CDR3 in amino acids: CASSLSPGGLSYNEQFF. CDR3 sequence (DNA): TGTGCCAGCAGTTTATCCCCAGGGGGACTCTCCTACAATGAGCAGTTCTTC.